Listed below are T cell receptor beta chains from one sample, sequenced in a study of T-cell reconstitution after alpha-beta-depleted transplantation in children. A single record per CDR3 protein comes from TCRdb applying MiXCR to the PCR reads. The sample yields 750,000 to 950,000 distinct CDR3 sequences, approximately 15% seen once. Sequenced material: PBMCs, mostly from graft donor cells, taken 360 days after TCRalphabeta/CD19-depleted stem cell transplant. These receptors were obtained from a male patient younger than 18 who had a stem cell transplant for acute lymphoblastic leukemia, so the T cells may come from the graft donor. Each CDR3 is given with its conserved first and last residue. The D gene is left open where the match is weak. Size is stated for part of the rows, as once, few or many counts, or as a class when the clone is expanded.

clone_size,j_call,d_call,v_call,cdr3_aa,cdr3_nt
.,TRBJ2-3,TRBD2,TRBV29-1,CSVEGPLATQYF,TGCAGCGTTGAAGGCCCACTAGCGACGCAGTATTTT
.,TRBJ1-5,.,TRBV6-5,CASSYKGGAGQPQHF,TGTGCCAGCAGTTATAAAGGGGGGGCGGGTCAGCCCCAGCATTTT
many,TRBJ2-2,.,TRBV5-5,CASSQDLVGELFF,TGTGCCAGCAGCCAGGACCTCGTCGGGGAGCTGTTTTTT
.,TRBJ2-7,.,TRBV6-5,CASSYAELTYEQYF,TGTGCCAGCAGTTACGCTGAATTAACCTACGAGCAGTACTTC
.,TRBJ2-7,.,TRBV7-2,CASSNRGLREGEQYF,TGTGCCAGCAGCAACCGGGGGTTGCGGGAAGGCGAGCAGTACTTC
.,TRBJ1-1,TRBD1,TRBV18,CASSRSGQTEAFF,TGTGCCAGCTCACGTTCGGGACAGACGGAAGCTTTCTTT
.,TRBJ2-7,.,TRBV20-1,CSALSGHSYEQYF,TGCAGTGCTCTCAGCGGACACAGCTACGAGCAGTACTTC
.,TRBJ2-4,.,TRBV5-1,CASSLGGRSKNIQYF,TGCGCCAGCAGCTTGGGGGGGCGCTCCAAAAACATTCAGTACTTC
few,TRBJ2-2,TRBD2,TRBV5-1,CASSLRSGNVGELFF,TGCGCCAGCAGCTTGCGTAGCGGGAATGTCGGGGAGCTGTTTTTT
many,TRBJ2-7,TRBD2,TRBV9,CASSVSGISTYEQYF,TGTGCCAGCAGCGTTAGCGGGATTTCCACCTACGAGCAGTACTTC
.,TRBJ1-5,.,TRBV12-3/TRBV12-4,CASSLNRMANQPQHF,TGTGCCAGCAGTCTAAACAGGATGGCGAATCAGCCCCAGCATTTT
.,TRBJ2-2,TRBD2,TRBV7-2,CASSRSGRITGELFF,TGTGCCAGCAGCCGAAGCGGGAGAATCACCGGGGAGCTGTTTTTT
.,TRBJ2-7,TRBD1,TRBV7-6,CASSLAPQGAVYEQYF,TGTGCCAGCAGCTTAGCCCCACAGGGGGCTGTCTACGAGCAGTACTTC
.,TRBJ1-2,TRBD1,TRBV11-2,CASSSLRTGIGYTF,TGTGCCAGCAGCTCCCTCAGGACAGGGATCGGCTACACCTTC
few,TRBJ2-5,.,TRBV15,CATATRLGHQETQYF,TGTGCCACCGCAACGAGGCTGGGTCACCAAGAGACCCAGTACTTC
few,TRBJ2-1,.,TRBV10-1,CASSEPRLGSNSYNEQFF,TGCGCCAGCAGCGAGCCCCGTCTGGGGTCTAACTCCTACAATGAGCAGTTCTTC
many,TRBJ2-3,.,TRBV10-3,CAISGPGVDTQYF,TGTGCCATCAGTGGGCCAGGGGTAGATACGCAGTATTTT
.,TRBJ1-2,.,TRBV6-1,CASSPRRESNYGYTF,TGTGCCAGCAGTCCCCGACGGGAGTCTAACTATGGCTACACCTTC
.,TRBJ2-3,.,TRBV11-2,CASTKGPLDTQYF,TGTGCCAGCACCAAAGGTCCACTAGATACGCAGTATTTT
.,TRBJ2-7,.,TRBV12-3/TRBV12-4,CASSRPDYLSYEQYF,TGTGCCAGCAGCCGACCGGATTACCTGTCCTACGAGCAGTACTTC
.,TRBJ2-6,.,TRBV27,CASSPYGSITYSGANVLTF,TGTGCCAGCAGCCCCTACGGGAGCATTACCTACTCTGGGGCCAACGTCCTGACTTTC
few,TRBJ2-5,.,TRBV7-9,CASSFDRLIHPQETQYF,TGTGCCAGCAGCTTTGACAGGCTCATACACCCCCAAGAGACCCAGTACTTC